This T cell receptor beta chain derives from a study of OX40 agonist ivuxolimab in advanced cancers. This clone was observed a single time. Antigen: not known. Study-level points and caveats: Some nonresponders additionally presented with little normalized T-cell clonal expansion.

The method was immunoSEQ multiplex PCR; TCRdb's version includes in-frame clones alone and lacks a portion of them. The top ten hold around 0.47% of the sample, which has roughly 110,000 clones, less than 95% seen once. V lost 1 base to trimming and J lost 7 bases, with 11 bases between them. The length of the CDR3 is 14 residues. Per germline, CDR1 KGHSY and CDR2 FQNENV. Sequenced here: CD4+ or CD8+ T cells sorted from blood, sampled in a trial of the OX40 agonist ivuxolimab. The receptor was derived from an adult with an advanced solid tumor such as melanoma, head and neck, liver or kidney cancer. This sequence joins TRBV16 and TRBJ1-5; D is ambiguous. The CDR3: CASSQLGGRQPQHF. In nucleotides, the CDR3 is TGTGCCAGCAGCCAATTGGGCGGGCGGCAGCCCCAGCATTTT.